The sequence of this TCR beta chain was determined in a study of T cells in localized non-small cell lung cancer. This CDR3 region has 14 residues. Trimming removed 3 bases from V and 7 bases from J, with 13 bases in between. The germline V gene has CDR1 LNHDA and CDR2 SQIVND (reference sequence). Points from the study as a whole: Sequencing involved a lone tumor region, leaving heterogeneity possible. Greater T cell density in blood accompanied longer overall survival. Appearances in adjacent lung were noted for a median 57 of the top 100 tumor clones.

This clone was seen more than once but under ten times. The antigen remains unidentified. Libraries were prepared by immunoSEQ multiplex PCR; TCRdb keeps only in-frame clonotypes and omits some of them. Of roughly 14,000 clones in the sample, 80% to 85% were seen once. The starting material was peripheral blood, obtained before any cancer treatment. This receptor was obtained from a female donor over 55 with stage I squamous cell lung carcinoma. This chain joins TRBV19 and TRBJ1-5; maybe TRBD1 (5 bases). The CDR3 bases are TGTGCCAGTAGTATTGGGGGAAAGGGACAGCCCCAGCATTTT. Residues: CASSIGGKGQPQHF.